This T cell receptor beta chain is from a study of blood T cell repertoires in COVID-19. Trimming removed 10 bases at V and 2 bases at J, with 24 bases between. The CDR3 consists of 17 residues. CDR1 KGHDR and CDR2 SFDVKD come from the germline V gene. Measured with immunoSEQ multiplex PCR; TCRdb has only the in-frame clones, and not every one. The sample has about 370,000 clones; approximately 88% are singletons. The sequenced material came from peripheral blood. The sequence came from a woman under 40 with COVID-19, enrolled during active disease. The chain uses TRBV24-1 and TRBJ2-3; D may be TRBD1 (6 bases). CDR3 in amino acids: CATADRGRGGITDTQYF. The CDR3 DNA sequence: TGTGCCACTGCAGATCGGGGCAGGGGTGGTATCACAGATACGCAGTATTTT.